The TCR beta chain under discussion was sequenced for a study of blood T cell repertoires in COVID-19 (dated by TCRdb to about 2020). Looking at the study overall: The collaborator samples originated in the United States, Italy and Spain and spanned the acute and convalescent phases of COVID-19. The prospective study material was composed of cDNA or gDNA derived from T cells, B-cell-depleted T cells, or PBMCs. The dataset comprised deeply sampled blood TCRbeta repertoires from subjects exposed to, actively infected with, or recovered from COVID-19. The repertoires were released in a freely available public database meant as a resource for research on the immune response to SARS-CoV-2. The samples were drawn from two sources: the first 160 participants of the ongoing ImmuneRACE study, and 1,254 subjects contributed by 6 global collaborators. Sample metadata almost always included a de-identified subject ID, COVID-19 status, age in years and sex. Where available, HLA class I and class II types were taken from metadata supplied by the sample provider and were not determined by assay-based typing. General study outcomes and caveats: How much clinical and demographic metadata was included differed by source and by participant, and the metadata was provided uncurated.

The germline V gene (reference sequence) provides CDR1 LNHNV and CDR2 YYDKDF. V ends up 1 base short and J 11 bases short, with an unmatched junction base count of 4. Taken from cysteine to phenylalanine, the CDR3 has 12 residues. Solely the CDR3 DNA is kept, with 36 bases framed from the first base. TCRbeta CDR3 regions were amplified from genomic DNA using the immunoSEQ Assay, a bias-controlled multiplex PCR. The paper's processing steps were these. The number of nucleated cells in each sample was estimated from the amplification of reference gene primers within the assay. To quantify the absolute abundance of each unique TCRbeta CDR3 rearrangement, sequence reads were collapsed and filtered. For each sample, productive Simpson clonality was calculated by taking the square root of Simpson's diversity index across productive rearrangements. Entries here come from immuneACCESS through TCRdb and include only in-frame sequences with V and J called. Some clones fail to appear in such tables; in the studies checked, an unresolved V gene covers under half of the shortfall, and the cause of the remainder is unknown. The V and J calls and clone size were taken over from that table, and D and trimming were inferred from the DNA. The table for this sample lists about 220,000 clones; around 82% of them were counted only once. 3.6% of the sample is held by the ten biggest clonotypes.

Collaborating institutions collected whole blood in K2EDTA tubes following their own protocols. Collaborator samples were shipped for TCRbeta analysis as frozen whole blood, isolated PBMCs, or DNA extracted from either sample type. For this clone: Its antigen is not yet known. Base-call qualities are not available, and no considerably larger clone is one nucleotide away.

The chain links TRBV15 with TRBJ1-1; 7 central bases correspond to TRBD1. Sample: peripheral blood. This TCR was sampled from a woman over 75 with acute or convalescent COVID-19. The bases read TGTGCCACCAGCAGAGTAACAGGGGATGCTTTCTTT. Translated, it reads CATSRVTGDAFF.